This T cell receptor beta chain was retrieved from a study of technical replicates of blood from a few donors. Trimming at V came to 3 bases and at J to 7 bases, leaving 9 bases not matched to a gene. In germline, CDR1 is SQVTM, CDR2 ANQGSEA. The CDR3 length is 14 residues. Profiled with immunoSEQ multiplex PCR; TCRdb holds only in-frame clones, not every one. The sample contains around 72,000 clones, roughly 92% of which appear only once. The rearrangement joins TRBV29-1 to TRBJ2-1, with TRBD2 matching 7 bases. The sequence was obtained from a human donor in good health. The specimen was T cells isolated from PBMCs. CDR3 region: CSVDHREGRNEQFF. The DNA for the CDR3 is TGCAGCGTTGATCATAGGGAGGGGCGGAATGAGCAGTTCTTC.